These 9 T cell receptor beta chains were sequenced from one sample in a study of blood T cells in healthy people across ages. Using a J-beta primer mix together with a sample-barcoded 5' primer, a second PCR was run for about 6 to 11 cycles. From the 5' RACE reads, TCRdb called clonotypes with MiXCR, one entry per CDR3 protein. The sample includes over 700,000 distinct CDR3 sequences, roughly 53% of them seen just once. Source material: blood. These TCRs come from an elderly man in good health.

The V and J genes are TRBV28 and TRBJ2-5, with D perhaps TRBD2 (6 bases). The CDR3 is 15 amino acids. In germline, CDR1 is MDHEN, CDR2 SYDVKM. Between the trimmed V and J ends, which lost 1 base and 1 base, there was a span of 10 bases. CDR3 amino acids: CASSLYGLTQETQYF. In DNA, the CDR3 is TGTGCCAGCAGTTTATACGGACTAACCCAAGAGACCCAGTACTTC.

The chain recombines TRBV10-3 with TRBJ2-2; maybe TRBD1 (5 bases). The CDR3 is 15 amino acids. CDR1 ENHRY and CDR2 SYGVKD come from the germline V gene. The V and J ends lost 5 bases and 5 bases respectively, with 15 bases between them. CDR3 sequence reads: CAISQGSGITGELFF. CDR3 DNA: TGTGCCATCAGTCAGGGATCTGGGATTACCGGGGAGCTGTTTTTT.

The chain has TRBV7-3 and TRBJ2-1; no clear D. Germline-derived CDR1 and CDR2 are SGHTA and FQGTGA. V lost 2 bases, J lost 7 bases, and 9 bases lay in between. CDR3 length: 13 residues. CDR3 DNA sequence: TGTGCCAGCAGCTTACAGATCTCTAATGAGCAGTTCTTC. It codes for CASSLQISNEQFF.

Here the CDR3 DNA reads TGTGCCAGCAGCGTAGATGGGGGGACCGGGGAGCTGTTTTTT. This gives the protein CASSVDGGTGELFF. The chain couples TRBV9 to TRBJ2-2; possible D gene TRBD2, 6 bases. The germline gives CDR1 SGDLS, CDR2 YYNGEE. There are 14 residues in the CDR3. Trimming removed 0 bases at V and 5 bases at J, with 8 bases between.

A few counts support this clonotype. The chain uses TRBV20-1 and TRBJ2-5, with no clear D. The CDR3 totals 14 residues. Germline V gene lookup returns CDR1 DFQATT and CDR2 SNEGSKA (reference sequence). V lost 4 bases to trimming and J lost 3 bases, with 15 bases between them. CDR3 nucleotides: TGCAGTGCTACGCCGGGCGGTCGAGAAGAGACCCAGTACTTC. Protein sequence: CSATPGGREETQYF.

The J gene is TRBJ2-5, the V gene TRBV29-1; 8 bases are shared with TRBD2. The CDR3 length is 13 residues. From germline, CDR1 is SQVTM and CDR2 ANQGSEA. Written as DNA, the CDR3 is TGCACCGCCTCACAAGCGGGAGTCAATGAGCAGTACTTC. This codes for CTASQAGVNEQYF.

The V gene is TRBV6-5, the J gene TRBJ1-1, with D possibly being TRBD1 (5 bases). Germline CDR1 is MNHEY and CDR2 is SVGAGI. V was trimmed by 11 bases and J by 1 base, leaving 8 bases between them. The CDR3 extends over 11 amino acids. The CDR3 nucleotides read TGTGCCGGCCAGGGGAACACTGAAGCTTTCTTT. This codes for CAGQGNTEAFF.

The chain joins TRBV7-9 to TRBJ2-1; the D gene is possibly TRBD1 (6 bases). The CDR3 runs to 15 residues. CDR1 is SEHNR and CDR2 is FQNEAQ in the germline V gene (reference sequence). The V gene lost 8 bases and the J gene lost 6 bases, with 20 bases spanning the gap. DNA of the CDR3: TGTGCCAGCCCCCCGCGGCAGGGGCCCCTCAATGAGCAGTTCTTC. Translated: CASPPRQGPLNEQFF.

The chain joins TRBV2 to TRBJ2-2, with TRBD2 as a possible D gene (5 bases). Germline CDR1 SNHLY, CDR2 FYNNEI. Trimming pared 6 bases from V and 7 bases from J, leaving 18 bases between. The CDR3 has 15 residues. The CDR3 nucleotides read TGTGCCAGCAGGCCCATCGGGAAGTCGTTCGGGGAGCTGTTTTTT. It encodes CASRPIGKSFGELFF.